These 20 T cell receptor beta chains originate from one sample sequenced in a study of blood T cells in healthy people across ages. Combining a sample-barcoded 5' primer with a J-beta primer mix, a second PCR ran for 7 to 11 cycles. Each CDR3 protein gets one entry after TCRdb re-called the 5' RACE reads with MiXCR. The sample lists 800,000 to 1,000,000 distinct CDR3 sequences; roughly 43% were seen once. The sequenced material came from blood. Every receptor here comes from a man aged 25 to 40 in good health.

The V gene is TRBV28, the J gene TRBJ2-7; 9 nucleotides match TRBD1. There are 13 residues in the CDR3. Germline V gene sequence: CDR1 MDHEN, CDR2 SYDVKM. The ends lost 4 bases at V and 6 bases at J; junction bases unmatched: 4. The DNA for the CDR3 is TGTGCCAGCAGTTGGGACAGGGCGCTCGAGCAGTACTTC. This gives the protein CASSWDRALEQYF.

This clonotype has a handful of counts. The rearrangement uses TRBV24-1 and TRBJ1-4, with TRBD1 identical over 10 bases. V shed 4 bases, J shed 8 bases, and the junction held 6 bases outside the gene matches. Germline CDR1 reads KGHDR; CDR2 reads SFDVKD. The CDR3 runs 15 residues. This chain's CDR3 is CATSDTGQGGEKLFF. The CDR3 DNA reads TGTGCCACCAGTGACACTGGACAGGGGGGCGAAAAACTGTTTTTT.

This chain links TRBV4-2 with TRBJ2-2; 8 nucleotides match TRBD1. CDR3 length: 14 residues. Germline V gene sequence: CDR1 LGHNA, CDR2 YNFKEQ. Losses at the gene ends were 0 bases for V and 6 bases for J; bases not matched to a gene: 0. CDR3 bases: TGTGCCAGCAGCCAAGAACAGGGGGCCGGGGAGCTGTTTTTT. Translated: CASSQEQGAGELFF.

This clonotype was recorded a few times. CDR3 region: CASSKATQANEKLFF. CDR3 DNA sequence: TGTGCCAGCAGCAAAGCGACACAAGCTAATGAAAAACTGTTTTTT. The V gene is TRBV21-1, the J gene TRBJ1-4. TRBV21-1 has pseudogene status. There are 15 residues in the CDR3.

This clonotype was observed at least ten times. The rearrangement links TRBV6-6 to TRBJ2-3; the match to TRBD2 covers 11 bases. Per the germline V gene, CDR1 is MNHNY and CDR2 is SVGAGI (reference sequence). Unmatched junction bases numbered 4, after V lost 6 bases and J lost 2 bases. The CDR3 has 15 amino acids. The CDR3: CASSKTSGVTDTQYF. As DNA, the CDR3 is TGTGCCAGCAGCAAGACTAGCGGGGTCACAGATACGCAGTATTTT.

V gene TRBV2 combines with J gene TRBJ1-1; D possibly corresponds to TRBD1 (5 bases). Per the germline V gene, CDR1 is SNHLY and CDR2 is FYNNEI. V was clipped by 5 bases and J by 0 bases, with 7 bases between them. This CDR3 spans 13 amino acids. The CDR3: CASSTDMNTEAFF. CDR3 sequence (DNA): TGTGCCAGCAGTACGGACATGAACACTGAAGCTTTCTTT.

This CDR3 reads CASSLPRGGADGDNEQFF. In DNA, the CDR3 is TGTGCCAGCAGCCTACCGCGGGGAGGTGCGGACGGAGACAATGAGCAGTTCTTC. The J gene is TRBJ2-1, the V gene TRBV7-9; weak D call: TRBD2 (6 bases). Trimming removed 5 bases at V and 5 bases at J, with 25 bases between. This CDR3 has 18 amino acids. In germline, CDR1 is SEHNR, CDR2 FQNEAQ (reference sequence).

This clonotype turned up a few times. This rearrangement joins TRBV12-3 or TRBV12-4 to TRBJ2-7; 8 positions agree with TRBD2. This CDR3 contains 14 residues. V lost 5 bases to trimming and J lost 4 bases; unmatched junction nucleotides: 7. The CDR3 protein is CASSLSGTRYEQYF. The CDR3 nucleotides are TGTGCCAGCAGTCTATCCGGGACTAGATACGAGCAGTACTTC.

The chain joins TRBV7-3 to TRBJ1-5; 8 positions match TRBD1. Germline trimming cut 5 bases from V and 6 bases from J; bases unmatched to any gene: 3. Germline V gene data show CDR1 as SGHTA and CDR2 as FQGTGA. CDR3 size: 13 residues. CDR3 protein: CASSRTGPQPQHF. The DNA for the CDR3 is TGTGCCAGCAGCCGGACAGGGCCTCAGCCCCAGCATTTT. Full variable domain (missing parts from reference TRBV7-3 and TRBJ1-5): GAGVSQTPSNKVTEKGKYVELRCDPISGHTALYWYRQSLGQGPEFLIYFQGTGAADDSGLPNDRFFAVRPEGSVSTLKIQRTERGDSAVYLCASSRTGPQPQHFGDGTRLSIL.

The chain joins TRBV27 to TRBJ1-4, with D maybe TRBD1 (6 bases). Trimming shortened V by 5 bases and J by 8 bases, and 15 bases separated the two germline ends. CDR3 length: 14 residues. CDR1 and CDR2 (germline): MNHEY, SMNVEV (reference sequence). DNA of the CDR3: TGTGCCAGCAGTACCGCGGGGGCCAACGAAAAACTGTTTTTT. Translating it yields CASSTAGANEKLFF.

This clonotype showed up just a few times. The chain couples TRBV4-2 to TRBJ2-7, with 8 bases aligning to TRBD1. CDR1 is LGHNA and CDR2 is YNFKEQ in the germline V gene. The CDR3 sequence is 15 residues long. V trimming: 3 bases; J trimming: 0 bases; junction bases outside the gene matches: 4. CDR3 coding DNA: TGTGCCAGCAGCCATTCGGACAGGGACTCCTACGAGCAGTACTTC. It specifies CASSHSDRDSYEQYF.

The rearrangement uses TRBV20-1 and TRBJ1-5; D not resolved. This CDR3 spans 15 amino acids. Trimming removed 0 bases at V and 2 bases at J, with 11 bases between. Germline V CDR1 and CDR2: DFQATT, SNEGSKA (reference sequence). The CDR3 spells CSARDYTRGNQPQHF. CDR3 coding DNA: TGCAGTGCTAGAGATTATACCCGGGGCAATCAGCCCCAGCATTTT.

The rearrangement joins TRBV20-1 to TRBJ2-5; the match to TRBD2 covers 16 bases. The J call may be in error: the DNA end matches TRBJ2-7 better. The CDR3 length is 16 residues. Germline V lookup: CDR1 DFQATT, CDR2 SNEGSKA (reference sequence). CDR3 sequence (DNA): TGCAGTGCCCCGGGACTAGCGGGAGGGCAGGGTAACGAGCAGTACTTC. It yields the protein CSAPGLAGGQGNEQYF.

The chain carries TRBV10-3 and TRBJ2-1, with 11 positions matching TRBD2. The CDR3 length is 15 residues. In germline, CDR1 is ENHRY, CDR2 SYGVKD. V shed 4 bases and J 5 bases; nucleotides not matched to a gene: 4. The CDR3: CAISAGTSGDNEQFF. The CDR3, as DNA: TGTGCCATCAGTGCCGGGACTAGCGGAGACAATGAGCAGTTCTTC.

The rearrangement links TRBV7-2 to TRBJ1-1, with 8 nucleotides matching TRBD1. The germline CDR1 and CDR2 sequences are SGHTA and FQGNSA. The CDR3 has 14 amino acids. V lost 7 bases and J lost 1; bases outside the gene matches: 5. CDR3 nucleotides: TGTGCCAGCATGGGGACAGGCAAGAACACTGAAGCTTTCTTT. Translated: CASMGTGKNTEAFF.

Regarding this clonotype: This clone may be a read error of a much larger clone one base away. The CDR3: CASSYSTSGGTDTQYF. The CDR3 region has the DNA TGTGCCAGCAGTTACTCTACTAGCGGGGGCACAGATACGCAGTATTTT. The chain uses TRBV6-5 and TRBJ2-3; 10 bases are a match to TRBD2. Trimming removed 0 bases from V and 1 base from J; junction bases left unmatched: 1. CDR3 length: 16 residues. Germline V lookup: CDR1 MNHEY, CDR2 SVGAGI.

The sample holds a few counts of this clonotype. The chain joins TRBV5-1 to TRBJ1-2, with no clear D. The CDR3 runs to 15 residues. CDR1 is SGHRS and CDR2 is YFSETQ in the germline V gene. V lost 2 bases, J lost 4 bases, and 15 bases lay in between. CDR3 nucleotides: TGCGCCAGCAGCTTCGACGGAGCTTTTCTCTATGGCTACACCTTC. Translating it yields CASSFDGAFLYGYTF.

This clonotype has only a few counts. The rearrangement links TRBV10-3 to TRBJ1-1; D uncertain. The germline V and J ends were trimmed by 7 bases and 6 bases, with 15 bases remaining between them. There are 13 residues in the CDR3. Per the germline V gene, CDR1 is ENHRY and CDR2 is SYGVKD. The CDR3 nucleotides are TGTGCCATCAATGCAGCCTTTGGGGCTGAAGCTTTCTTT. Translating gives CAINAAFGAEAFF.

The chain combines TRBV28 with TRBJ2-3, with 7 bases aligning to TRBD1. The V segment lost 9 bases and the J segment 5 bases; nucleotides outside the gene matches: 17. Germline CDR1 MDHEN, CDR2 SYDVKM. The CDR3 is 16 residues long. The chain's CDR3 is CASQTLGSSGGDTQYF. CDR3 coding DNA: TGTGCCAGTCAAACTTTGGGCTCATCAGGGGGAGATACGCAGTATTTT.

This rearrangement joins TRBV6-1 to TRBJ1-5, with D unclear. The CDR3 loop spans 13 amino acids. Per the germline V gene, CDR1 is MNHNS and CDR2 is SASEGT. V was clipped by 8 bases and J by 3 bases, with 11 bases between them. The CDR3 DNA follows: TGTGCCAGCCATGCAAGGGTCAATCAGCCCCAGCATTTT. It codes for CASHARVNQPQHF.